A single sample is the source of the 12 T cell receptor beta chains below, sequenced in a study of shared clonotypes between healthy human individuals. Profiled with immunoSEQ multiplex PCR; TCRdb holds only in-frame clones, not every one. The table has more than 450,000 clones, 79% seen once. The sequencing input was PBMCs. The origin of the receptors is a woman aged 40 to 55 in good health. Some clones in this sample may be carry-over from other donors' samples.

This clone was observed once. The chain combines TRBV4-2 with TRBJ2-5, with 9 nucleotides matching TRBD1. The J call is in doubt because the DNA end fits TRBJ2-7 better. The germline V gene has CDR1 LGHNA and CDR2 YNFKEQ. CDR3 length equals 16 residues. The CDR3 DNA reads as TGTGCCAGCAGCCAGACTCCGGGACAGGGCCTCTACGAGCAGTACTTC. Amino acids: CASSQTPGQGLYEQYF.

The chain joins TRBV2 to TRBJ1-3; no definite D call. V was shortened by 2 bases and J by 0 bases, with 11 bases between the two germline ends. Per germline, CDR1 SNHLY and CDR2 FYNNEI. The CDR3 consists of 16 residues. The CDR3 protein is CASSEIDGPSGNTIYF. CDR3 in DNA: TGTGCCAGCAGTGAAATTGACGGCCCCTCTGGAAACACCATATATTTT.

The rearrangement joins TRBV7-2 to TRBJ2-5; perhaps TRBD2 as D (6 bases). The V end lost 3 bases, the J end lost 0 bases, and 14 bases lay between the germline ends. Looked up from germline, CDR1 is SGHTA and CDR2 is FQGNSA. The CDR3 covers 16 residues. CDR3 bases: TGTGCCAGCAGCTTCCGGGACTGGGGGTACCAAGAGACCCAGTACTTC. Protein product: CASSFRDWGYQETQYF.

Worth noting for this clone: Distinct nucleotide sequences in the sample also encode this CDR3. The chain is built from TRBV28 and TRBJ1-1, with D unclear. CDR1 is MDHEN, CDR2 SYDVKM, per germline. V was pared by 2 bases and J by 5 bases, with 6 bases between. This CDR3 has 12 residues. CDR3 DNA sequence: TGTGCCAGCAGTTTACTGGGGACTGAAGCTTTCTTT. This codes for CASSLLGTEAFF. Full variable domain (remainder filled in from reference TRBV28 and TRBJ1-1): DVKVTQSSRYLVKRTGEKVFLECVQDMDHENMFWYRQDPGLGLRLIYFSYDVKMKEKGDIPEGYSVSREKKERFSLILESASTNQTSMYLCASSLLGTEAFFGQGTRLTVV.

The rearrangement uses TRBV28 and TRBJ1-1; D is unclear. The CDR3 contains 13 residues. Germline V lookup: CDR1 MDHEN, CDR2 SYDVKM. V was pared by 4 bases and J by 8 bases, with 14 bases between. CDR3 protein: CASSSPLAGEAFF. CDR3 DNA: TGTGCCAGCAGTTCTCCTTTGGCAGGAGAAGCTTTCTTT.

The rearrangement links TRBV28 to TRBJ1-1; no firm D call. Trimming shortened V by 5 bases and J by 1 base, and 17 bases separated the two germline ends. The germline V gene encodes CDR1 MDHEN and CDR2 SYDVKM. The CDR3 is made up of 16 amino acids. The chain's CDR3 is CASSTPRAAANTEAFF. The CDR3 region has the DNA TGTGCCAGCAGTACTCCCCGGGCGGCAGCGAACACTGAAGCTTTCTTT.

The gene calls are TRBV5-4 and TRBJ2-4; maybe TRBD2 (6 bases). In germline, CDR1 is SGHNT, CDR2 YYREEE (reference sequence). CDR3 length: 15 residues. The V end lost 1 base, the J end lost 8 bases, and 16 bases lay between the germline ends. CDR3 amino acids: CASSLSLPGADIQYF. The CDR3 DNA sequence: TGTGCCAGCAGCTTGTCCTTACCGGGAGCGGACATTCAGTACTTC.

V usage is TRBV6-5 and J usage is TRBJ2-4, with D unclear. The ends were cut back, 8 bases at V and 1 base at J, with 9 bases in the middle. The CDR3 consists of 13 residues. CDR1 and CDR2 (germline): MNHEY, SVGAGI. CDR3 sequence reads: CASQTVAKNIQYF. DNA for the CDR3: TGTGCCAGCCAGACTGTCGCCAAAAACATTCAGTACTTC.

The rearrangement uses TRBV5-4 and TRBJ2-2; the D is unclear. The CDR3 is 18 residues long. V was cut by 2 bases and J by 5 bases, with 22 bases left in between. From germline, CDR1 is SGHNT and CDR2 YYREEE (reference sequence). The CDR3 nucleotides read TGTGCCAGCAGCTTCCAGAGACTCGCGCTGCCTGGGACCGGGGAGCTGTTTTTT. This gives the protein CASSFQRLALPGTGELFF.

The chain couples TRBV4-3 to TRBJ2-1, with TRBD2 identical over 10 bases. V was clipped by 2 bases and J by 6 bases; unmatched bases: 4. Germline-derived CDR1 and CDR2 are LGHNA and YSLEER. There are 15 residues in the CDR3. In DNA, the CDR3 is TGCGCCAGCAGCCAACCTAGCGGGAGTGGCAATGAGCAGTTCTTC. Its protein is CASSQPSGSGNEQFF.

V is TRBV9 and J is TRBJ2-1, with 7 bases lining up with TRBD2. The CDR3 covers 14 residues. The germline V gene has CDR1 SGDLS and CDR2 YYNGEE. V was clipped by 0 bases and J by 9 bases; unmatched bases: 6. DNA for the CDR3: TGTGCCAGCAGCGTAGTTTCGGGGGGAGGTGAGCAGTTCTTC. This codes for CASSVVSGGGEQFF.

The chain links TRBV29-1 to TRBJ2-3; D possibly uses TRBD1 or TRBD2 (6 bases each). Deletions cut 6 bases from V and 2 bases from J, with 18 bases between. CDR3 length: 15 residues. Germline values: CDR1 SQVTM, CDR2 ANQGSEA. The CDR3 protein is CSVGIWGADTDTQYF. CDR3 nucleotide sequence: TGCAGCGTCGGGATTTGGGGGGCGGACACAGATACGCAGTATTTT.